These 5 T cell receptor beta chains came from one sample sequenced in a study of shared clonotypes between healthy human individuals. Terminally differentiated effector memory CD45RA+ cells were left out of the naive CD8 fraction, which was CD45RO-negative and positively selected for CCR7. Here immunoSEQ multiplex PCR was the method, and the copy in TCRdb shows in-frame clones only, minus some. In the table there are some 2,000,000 clones, about 95% of which are singletons. Sequencing was done on a sample of naive CD8+ T cells sorted from blood. The receptors were sampled from a man between 18 and 35 years old in good health.

The chain combines TRBV6-5 with TRBJ2-1; D remains ambiguous. Trimming removed 0 bases at V and 5 bases at J, with 8 bases between. This CDR3 is 14 amino acids long. The germline V gene has CDR1 MNHEY and CDR2 SVGAGI. The CDR3 DNA sequence: TGTGCCAGCAGTTACTCGAGGATTAACAATGAGCAGTTCTTC. Its protein product is CASSYSRINNEQFF.

The V gene is TRBV13, the J gene TRBJ2-1, with TRBD2 matching over 8 bases. The length of the CDR3 is 14 residues. The V and J ends lost 3 bases and 9 bases, in that order; junction bases with no gene match: 7. Germline V lookup: CDR1 PRHDT, CDR2 FYEKMQ (reference sequence). This CDR3 reads CASSFGGGPGEQFF. In DNA, the CDR3 is TGTGCCAGCAGCTTTGGCGGGGGGCCGGGTGAGCAGTTCTTC. Filled out from reference TRBV13 and TRBJ2-1, the complete variable domain reads AAGVIQSPRHLIKEKRETATLKCYPIPRHDTVYWYQQGPGQDPQFLISFYEKMQSDKGSIPDRFSAQQFSDYHSELNMSSLELGDSALYFCASSFGGGPGEQFFGPGTRLTVL.

This chain connects TRBV9 to TRBJ1-1, with D uncertain. V was cut by 3 bases and J by 5 bases, with 14 bases left in between. CDR1 SGDLS and CDR2 YYNGEE come from the germline V gene. This CDR3 is built from 14 residues. The CDR3 loop reads CASSDKAAGTEAFF. CDR3 in DNA: TGTGCCAGCAGCGACAAAGCCGCCGGTACTGAAGCTTTCTTT.

The J gene is TRBJ1-1, the V gene TRBV27, with no clear D. The CDR3 has 13 amino acids. Trimming removed 10 bases at V and 6 bases at J, with 18 bases between. Germline CDR1 is MNHEY and CDR2 is SMNVEV (reference sequence). This CDR3 is CATLLGGTSEAFF. The CDR3 nucleotides are TGTGCCACCCTGCTCGGCGGAACCTCTGAAGCTTTCTTT.

This sequence joins TRBV4-2 and TRBJ2-5, with 7 nucleotides matching TRBD1. Germline CDR1 reads LGHNA; CDR2 reads YNFKEQ. This CDR3 spans 17 amino acids. The trim removed 0 bases at V and 4 bases at J, leaving 11 bases unmatched. The CDR3 spells CASSQEKGVTGIETQYF. The CDR3, as DNA: TGTGCCAGCAGCCAAGAGAAGGGAGTGACAGGGATAGAGACCCAGTACTTC.